These 20 T cell receptor beta chains share one sample of origin, sequenced in a study of PD-L1 blockade in urothelial cancer. The sample's time point: pretreatment peripheral blood. Generated by immunoSEQ multiplex PCR, the TCRdb table keeps only in-frame clones and is missing some. The sample has approximately 88,000 clones, roughly 84% seen once. The specimen comprised PBMCs, sampled around atezolizumab (anti-PD-L1) treatment. Receptors were obtained from a man between 60 and 75 years old with urothelial cancer.

The chain joins TRBV7-2 to TRBJ1-1; maybe TRBD1 (5 bases). Trimming took 5 bases from V and 1 from J, leaving 14 bases between them. The CDR3 consists of 15 residues. In germline, CDR1 is SGHTA, CDR2 FQGNSA. CDR3 amino acids: CASSKKGQRNTEAFF. The CDR3 DNA follows: TGTGCCAGCAGCAAAAAAGGACAACGGAACACTGAAGCTTTCTTT.

This clone was observed a single time. The J gene is TRBJ2-1, the V gene TRBV28, with D perhaps matching TRBD1 (5 bases). The CDR3 covers 15 residues. Germline V gene data show CDR1 as MDHEN and CDR2 as SYDVKM. V was clipped by 6 bases and J by 0 bases, with 12 bases between them. DNA for the CDR3: TGTGCCAGCAGGGGGCAGATCAGCTCCTACAATGAGCAGTTCTTC. The encoded protein is CASRGQISSYNEQFF.

The V call is TRBV2, the J call TRBJ2-1; TRBD2 matches 9 bases. Unmatched junction bases numbered 5, after V lost 4 bases and J lost 7 bases. The CDR3 spans 14 residues. Germline V gene sequence: CDR1 SNHLY, CDR2 FYNNEI. CDR3 bases: TGTGCCAGCAGTGGGGGGAGCGGGAGGAATGAGCAGTTCTTC. Translating it yields CASSGGSGRNEQFF.

The chain links TRBV19 to TRBJ1-2; 11 bases line up with TRBD1. CDR3 length: 15 amino acids. Per the germline V gene, CDR1 is LNHDA and CDR2 is SQIVND (reference sequence). The V gene end was trimmed by 5 bases and the J gene end by 8 bases; junction bases not matched to a gene: 10. CDR3 nucleotide sequence: TGTGCCAGTAGTGCCGGACAGGGGGCGCGGAGAGGCTACACCTTC. Translating gives CASSAGQGARRGYTF.

The chain carries TRBV29-1 and TRBJ1-1; maybe TRBD1 (5 bases). CDR1 and CDR2 from the germline V gene are SQVTM and ANQGSEA. Trimming pared 2 bases from V and 5 bases from J, leaving 9 bases between. This CDR3 is 12 amino acids long. CDR3 coding DNA: TGCAGCGTTGAACCAGCAGGGACTGAAGCTTTCTTT. It specifies CSVEPAGTEAFF.

The rearrangement uses TRBV7-9 and TRBJ2-1; D not resolved. The CDR3 consists of 11 residues. Per the germline V gene, CDR1 is SEHNR and CDR2 is FQNEAQ (reference sequence). V lost 4 bases and J lost 5, with 3 bases in between. This CDR3 is CASSSNNEQFF. CDR3 sequence (DNA): TGTGCCAGCAGCTCAAACAATGAGCAGTTCTTC. The complete variable domain, with remaining parts taken from reference TRBV7-9 and TRBJ2-1, reads DTGVSQNPRHKITKRGQNVTFRCDPISEHNRLYWYRQTLGQGPEFLTYFQNEAQLEKSRLLSDRFSAERPKGSFSTLEIQRTEQGDSAMYLCASSSNNEQFFGPGTRLTVL.

The genes are TRBV6-6 and TRBJ1-3; 7 bases match TRBD1. Germline CDR1 reads MNHNY; CDR2 reads SVGAGI (reference sequence). V was clipped by 1 base and J by 4 bases; unmatched bases: 7. This CDR3 has 16 residues. The chain's CDR3 is CASSYLTGTEGNTIYF. CDR3 in DNA: TGTGCCAGCAGTTACTTAACCGGGACAGAGGGAAACACCATATATTTT.

The V gene is TRBV30, the J gene TRBJ1-1; D might be TRBD1 (6 bases). Trimming pared 7 bases from V and 6 bases from J, leaving 18 bases between. This CDR3 spans 13 amino acids. Germline V gene lookup returns CDR1 GTSNPN and CDR2 SVGIG (reference sequence). CDR3 residues: CASGGPWGSEAFF. The CDR3 DNA reads as TGTGCCTCGGGGGGGCCTTGGGGCTCTGAAGCTTTCTTT.

CDR3 nucleotide sequence: TGCGCCAGCAGTGAGTCAGGGGGTTATGGCTACACCTTC. Translation gives CASSESGGYGYTF. The J gene is TRBJ1-2, the V gene TRBV10-1; D might be TRBD1 (6 bases). This CDR3 has 13 residues. V lost 0 bases and J lost 5, with 7 bases in between. Germline V gene data show CDR1 as WNHNN and CDR2 as SYGVQD (reference sequence).

The rearrangement uses TRBV4-3 and TRBJ2-3; the D gene is possibly TRBD1 (6 bases). The CDR3 is made up of 17 amino acids. V lost 0 bases and J 3 bases, leaving 16 bases between the germline ends. Germline-derived CDR1 and CDR2 are LGHNA and YSLEER. The CDR3 region has the DNA TGCGCCAGCAGCCAAGATTTTGGGGTTAGGGGGACAGATACGCAGTATTTT. Amino acids: CASSQDFGVRGTDTQYF.

This clone has just one count. This chain links TRBV7-2 with TRBJ2-3; 7 bases map to TRBD2. There are 14 residues in the CDR3. CDR1 SGHTA and CDR2 FQGNSA come from the germline V gene. The trim removed 3 bases at V and 2 bases at J, leaving 2 bases unmatched. For the CDR3, the DNA is TGTGCCAGCAGCTTGGGAGGGGTCACAGATACGCAGTATTTT. Residues: CASSLGGVTDTQYF.

The J gene is TRBJ2-5, the V gene TRBV29-1; D is uncertain. V gave up 3 bases and J gave up 1 base, with 9 bases separating them. CDR1 and CDR2 (germline): SQVTM, ANQGSEA. The CDR3 is 13 amino acids. CDR3 sequence reads: CSVDMGLQETQYF. Here the CDR3 DNA reads TGCAGCGTTGACATGGGCCTCCAAGAGACCCAGTACTTC.

J is TRBJ2-2 and V is TRBV9; 9 positions match TRBD2. Trimming took 3 bases from V and 7 from J; bases not matched to a gene: 19. The CDR3 loop spans 19 amino acids. Germline V gene lookup returns CDR1 SGDLS and CDR2 YYNGEE. CDR3 nucleotide sequence: TGTGCCAGCAGCGGGCCCCAGGGAGCGGGAGGCCGTAAGGGCGGGGAGCTGTTTTTT. Amino acids: CASSGPQGAGGRKGGELFF.

A few counts support this clone. V gene TRBV10-3 combines with J gene TRBJ1-2; 9 bases agree with TRBD1. The V and J ends lost 3 bases and 8 bases, in that order; junction bases with no gene match: 4. CDR1 and CDR2 from the germline V gene are ENHRY and SYGVKD. This CDR3 contains 13 residues. The CDR3 bases are TGTGCCATCAGTGAAAGACAGGGGGAGGGCTACACCTTC. It yields the protein CAISERQGEGYTF.

The rearrangement uses TRBV19 and TRBJ2-1, with a possible D match to TRBD1 (5 bases). The CDR3 runs to 14 residues. The germline V gene has CDR1 LNHDA and CDR2 SQIVND (reference sequence). V was clipped by 6 bases and J by 7 bases, with 16 bases between them. CDR3 residues: CASSQDSYLNEQFF. The CDR3 DNA sequence: TGTGCCAGTAGCCAAGACAGTTATCTTAATGAGCAGTTCTTC.

The chain couples TRBV5-1 to TRBJ1-2; no clear D gene. The CDR3 totals 12 residues. Trimming pared 2 bases from V and 8 bases from J, leaving 10 bases between. Germline lookup yields CDR1 SGHRS and CDR2 YFSETQ. CDR3 in amino acids: CASSLNYDGYTF. The CDR3 nucleotides read TGCGCCAGCAGCTTAAACTACGACGGCTACACCTTC.

The chain employs TRBV7-2 and TRBJ2-1; D possibly corresponds to TRBD2 (6 bases). Germline V gene sequence: CDR1 SGHTA, CDR2 FQGNSA. The CDR3 length is 16 residues. Between the trimmed V and J ends, which lost 5 bases and 4 bases, there was a span of 18 bases. CDR3 bases: TGTGCCAGCAGCCAAGGAACCACTAGCAGATACAATGAGCAGTTCTTC. This gives the protein CASSQGTTSRYNEQFF.

The V call is TRBV9, the J call TRBJ2-1; 9 bases map to TRBD1. Losses at the gene ends were 3 bases for V and 3 bases for J; bases not matched to a gene: 7. Germline CDR1 SGDLS, CDR2 YYNGEE. The CDR3 length is 16 residues. CDR3 coding DNA: TGTGCCAGCAGCGCCCTGGGACAGGGATTCTACAATGAGCAGTTCTTC. Amino acid sequence: CASSALGQGFYNEQFF. Full variable domain (missing parts from reference TRBV9 and TRBJ2-1): DSGVTQTPKHLITATGQRVTLRCSPRSGDLSVYWYQQSLDQGLQFLIQYYNGEERAKGNILERFSAQQFPDLHSELNLSSLELGDSALYFCASSALGQGFYNEQFFGPGTRLTVL.

The V gene is TRBV10-1, the J gene TRBJ2-3; TRBD1 agrees at 10 bases. Germline lookup yields CDR1 WNHNN and CDR2 SYGVQD (reference sequence). This CDR3 region has 16 residues. Germline trimming cut 5 bases from V and 6 bases from J; bases unmatched to any gene: 11. DNA for the CDR3: TGCGCCAGCAGTCCTGCGGGACAGGGGACCAAGGATACGCAGTATTTT. Translating it yields CASSPAGQGTKDTQYF.

This chain joins TRBV18 and TRBJ2-2, with 8 bases identical to TRBD1. The CDR3 extends over 18 amino acids. V trimming: 2 bases; J trimming: 5 bases; junction bases outside the gene matches: 13. CDR1 is KGHSH and CDR2 is LQKENI in the germline V gene. In DNA form, the CDR3 reads TGTGCCAGCTCACCAAAAGGGCGTGGGACAGGAAAAACCGGGGAGCTGTTTTTT. It translates to CASSPKGRGTGKTGELFF.